This T cell receptor beta chain is from a study of blood T cell repertoires in COVID-19. Here immunoSEQ multiplex PCR was the method, and the copy in TCRdb shows in-frame clones only, minus some. The table records hundreds of thousands of clones, 75% to 90% of them present only once. Material for sequencing was PBMCs or T cells enriched from blood (not recorded which). This sequence was found in a man between 18 and 29 years old who had recovered from COVID-19.

CDR3 DNA: TGTGCCAGCAGCTCCGGGACTAGCGGGAGTAATGAGCAGTTCTTC. Translation: CASSSGTSGSNEQFF. The genes are TRBV5-4 and TRBJ2-1; 14 bases agree with TRBD2. CDR1 and CDR2 from the germline V gene are SGHNT and YYREEE (reference sequence). CDR3 length: 15 residues. The junction had 3 bases not matched to a gene; V was cut back by 3 bases and J by 7 bases.